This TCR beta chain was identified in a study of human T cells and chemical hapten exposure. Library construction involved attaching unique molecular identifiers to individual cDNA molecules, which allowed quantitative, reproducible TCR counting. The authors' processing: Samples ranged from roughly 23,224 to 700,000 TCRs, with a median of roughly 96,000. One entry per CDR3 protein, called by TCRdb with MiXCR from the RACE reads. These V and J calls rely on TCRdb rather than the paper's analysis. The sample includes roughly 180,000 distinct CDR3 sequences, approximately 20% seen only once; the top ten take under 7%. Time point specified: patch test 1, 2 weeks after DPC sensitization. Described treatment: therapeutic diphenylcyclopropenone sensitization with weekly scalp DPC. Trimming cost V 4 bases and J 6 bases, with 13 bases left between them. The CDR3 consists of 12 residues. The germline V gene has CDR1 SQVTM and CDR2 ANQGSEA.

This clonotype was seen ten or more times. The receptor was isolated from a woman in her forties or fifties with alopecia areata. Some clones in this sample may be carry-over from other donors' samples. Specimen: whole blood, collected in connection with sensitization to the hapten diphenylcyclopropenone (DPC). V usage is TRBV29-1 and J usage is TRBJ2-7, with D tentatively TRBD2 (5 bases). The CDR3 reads CSVGWELREQYF. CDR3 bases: TGCAGCGTTGGGTGGGAGCTTCGCGAGCAGTACTTC.